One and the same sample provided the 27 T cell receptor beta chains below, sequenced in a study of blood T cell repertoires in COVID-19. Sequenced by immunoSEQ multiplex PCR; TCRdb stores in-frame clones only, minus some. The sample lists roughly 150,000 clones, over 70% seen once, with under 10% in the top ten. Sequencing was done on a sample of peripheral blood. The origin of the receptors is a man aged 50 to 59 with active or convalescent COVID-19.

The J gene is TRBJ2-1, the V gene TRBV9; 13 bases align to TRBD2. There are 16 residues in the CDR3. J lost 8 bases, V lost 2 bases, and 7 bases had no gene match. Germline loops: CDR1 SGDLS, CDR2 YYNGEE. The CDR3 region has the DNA TGTGCCAGCAGCGTCCGGACTAGCGGGAGAAGTGATGAGCAGTTCTTC. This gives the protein CASSVRTSGRSDEQFF.

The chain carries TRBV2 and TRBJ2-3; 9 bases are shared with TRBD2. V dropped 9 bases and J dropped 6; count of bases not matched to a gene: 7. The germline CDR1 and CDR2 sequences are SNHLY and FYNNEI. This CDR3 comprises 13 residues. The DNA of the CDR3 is TGTGCCAGTGGGGCTAGCGGGACGGATACGCAGTATTTT. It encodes CASGASGTDTQYF. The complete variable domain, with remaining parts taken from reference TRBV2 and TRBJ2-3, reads EPEVTQTPSHQVTQMGQEVILRCVPISNHLYFYWYRQILGQKVEFLVSFYNNEISEKSEIFDDQFSVERPDGSNFTLKIRSTKLEDSAMYFCASGASGTDTQYFGPGTRLTVL.

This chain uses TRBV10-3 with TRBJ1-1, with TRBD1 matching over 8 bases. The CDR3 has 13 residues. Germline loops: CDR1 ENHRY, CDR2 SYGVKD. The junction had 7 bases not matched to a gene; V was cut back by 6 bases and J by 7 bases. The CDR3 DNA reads TGTGCCATCAGGATGGGACAGGAGGGTGAAGCTTTCTTT. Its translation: CAIRMGQEGEAFF.

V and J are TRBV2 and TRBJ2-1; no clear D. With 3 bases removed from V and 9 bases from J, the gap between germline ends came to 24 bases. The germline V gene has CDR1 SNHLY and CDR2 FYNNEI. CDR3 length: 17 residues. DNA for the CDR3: TGTGCCAGCAGTGATCAAACCGGTAGAAGCAATCCTGCTGAGCAGTTCTTC. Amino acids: CASSDQTGRSNPAEQFF.

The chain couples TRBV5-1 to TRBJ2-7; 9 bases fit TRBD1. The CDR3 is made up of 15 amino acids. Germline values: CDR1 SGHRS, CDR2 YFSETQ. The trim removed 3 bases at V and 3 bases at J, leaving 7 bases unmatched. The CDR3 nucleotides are TGCGCCAGCAGCTCGACCGGGACAGGGATCTACGAGCAGTACTTC. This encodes CASSSTGTGIYEQYF.

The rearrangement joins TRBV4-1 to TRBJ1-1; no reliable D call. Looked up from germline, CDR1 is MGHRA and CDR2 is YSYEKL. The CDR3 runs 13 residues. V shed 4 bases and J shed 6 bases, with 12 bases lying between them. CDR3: CASSRTASAEAFF. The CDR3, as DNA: TGCGCCAGCAGCCGAACAGCATCGGCTGAAGCTTTCTTT.

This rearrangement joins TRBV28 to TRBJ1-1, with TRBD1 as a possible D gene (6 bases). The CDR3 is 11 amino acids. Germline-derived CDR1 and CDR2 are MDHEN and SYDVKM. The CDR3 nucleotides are TGTGCTCTGGCAGGGGATACTGAAGCTTTCTTT. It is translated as CALAGDTEAFF.

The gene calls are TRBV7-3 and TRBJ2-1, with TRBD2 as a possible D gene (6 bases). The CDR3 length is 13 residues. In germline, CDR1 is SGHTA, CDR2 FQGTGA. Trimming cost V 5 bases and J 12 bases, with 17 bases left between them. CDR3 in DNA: TGTGCCAGCAGCCCCAAAGGGACTTCAGGGCAGTTCTTC. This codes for CASSPKGTSGQFF.

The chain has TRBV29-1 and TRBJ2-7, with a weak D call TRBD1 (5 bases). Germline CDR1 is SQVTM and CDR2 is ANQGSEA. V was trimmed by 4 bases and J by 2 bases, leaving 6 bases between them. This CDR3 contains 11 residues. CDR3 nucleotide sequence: TGCAGCGTTGTCAGGGCCTACGAGCAGTACTTC. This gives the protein CSVVRAYEQYF.

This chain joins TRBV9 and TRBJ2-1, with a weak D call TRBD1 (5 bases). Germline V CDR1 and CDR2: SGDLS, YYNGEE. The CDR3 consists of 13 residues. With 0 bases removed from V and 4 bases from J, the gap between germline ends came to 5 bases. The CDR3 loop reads CASSVGQYNEQFF. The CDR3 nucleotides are TGTGCCAGCAGCGTAGGACAGTACAATGAGCAGTTCTTC.

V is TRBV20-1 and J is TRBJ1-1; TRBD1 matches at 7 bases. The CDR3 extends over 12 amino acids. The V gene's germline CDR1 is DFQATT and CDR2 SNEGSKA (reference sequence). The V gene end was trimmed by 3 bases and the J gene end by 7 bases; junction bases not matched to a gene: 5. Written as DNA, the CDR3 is TGCAGTGCTAGTGGACAGGAAGGTGAAGCTTTCTTT. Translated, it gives CSASGQEGEAFF.

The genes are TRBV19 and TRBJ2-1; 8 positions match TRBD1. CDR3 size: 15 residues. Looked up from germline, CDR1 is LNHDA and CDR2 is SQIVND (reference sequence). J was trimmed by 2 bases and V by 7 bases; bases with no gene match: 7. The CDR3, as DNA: TGTGCCAGTACCGCCGACAGGGGACCCTACAATGAGCAGTTCTTC. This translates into CASTADRGPYNEQFF. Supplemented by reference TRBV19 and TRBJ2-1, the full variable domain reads DGGITQSPKYLFRKEGQNVTLSCEQNLNHDAMYWYRQDPGQGLRLIYYSQIVNDFQKGDIAEGYSVSREKKESFPLTVTSAQKNPTAFYLCASTADRGPYNEQFFGPGTRLTVL.

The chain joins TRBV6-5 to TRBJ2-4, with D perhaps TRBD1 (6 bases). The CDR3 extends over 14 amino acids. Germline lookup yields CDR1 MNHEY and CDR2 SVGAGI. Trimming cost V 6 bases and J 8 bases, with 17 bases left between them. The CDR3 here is CASRPGHTPYIQYF. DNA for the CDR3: TGTGCCAGCAGGCCGGGACACACCCCGTACATTCAGTACTTC.

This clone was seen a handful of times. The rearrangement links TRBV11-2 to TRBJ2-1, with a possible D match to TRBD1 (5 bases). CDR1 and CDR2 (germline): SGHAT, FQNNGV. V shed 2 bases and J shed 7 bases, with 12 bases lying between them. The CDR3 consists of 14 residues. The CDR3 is CASSLRGVANEQFF. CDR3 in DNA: TGTGCCAGCAGCTTAAGGGGCGTTGCGAATGAGCAGTTCTTC.

This CDR3 reads CASSLGLAGGMNEQFF. CDR3 nucleotides: TGTGCCAGCAGCTTAGGTCTAGCGGGAGGAATGAATGAGCAGTTCTTC. The V and J genes are TRBV7-9 and TRBJ2-1; 11 bases fit TRBD2. Germline-derived CDR1 and CDR2 are SEHNR and FQNEAQ (reference sequence). With V trimmed by 1 base and J by 7 bases, 6 bases remained unmatched. The CDR3 is 16 residues long. Filled out from reference TRBV7-9 and TRBJ2-1, the complete variable domain reads DTGVSQNPRHKITKRGQNVTFRCDPISEHNRLYWYRQTLGQGPEFLTYFQNEAQLEKSRLLSDRFSAERPKGSFSTLEIQRTEQGDSAMYLCASSLGLAGGMNEQFFGPGTRLTVL.

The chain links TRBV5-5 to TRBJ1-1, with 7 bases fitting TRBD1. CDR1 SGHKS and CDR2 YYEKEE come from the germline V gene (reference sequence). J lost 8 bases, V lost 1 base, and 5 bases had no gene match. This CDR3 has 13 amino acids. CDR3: CASSLSPGGEAFF. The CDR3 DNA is TGTGCCAGCAGCTTGTCTCCAGGGGGAGAAGCTTTCTTT.

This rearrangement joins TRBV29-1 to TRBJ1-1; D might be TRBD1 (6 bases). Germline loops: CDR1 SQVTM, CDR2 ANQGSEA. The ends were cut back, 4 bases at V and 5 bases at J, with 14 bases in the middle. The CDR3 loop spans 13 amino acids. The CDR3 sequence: CSVGAGEWTEAFF. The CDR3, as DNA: TGCAGCGTTGGGGCAGGGGAATGGACTGAAGCTTTCTTT.

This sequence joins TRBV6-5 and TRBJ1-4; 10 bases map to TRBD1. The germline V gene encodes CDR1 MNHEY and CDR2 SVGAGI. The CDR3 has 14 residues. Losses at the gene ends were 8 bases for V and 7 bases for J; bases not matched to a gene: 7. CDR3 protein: CASSLRQGAEKLFF. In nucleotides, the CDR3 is TGTGCCAGCTCCCTGCGACAGGGGGCTGAAAAACTGTTTTTT.

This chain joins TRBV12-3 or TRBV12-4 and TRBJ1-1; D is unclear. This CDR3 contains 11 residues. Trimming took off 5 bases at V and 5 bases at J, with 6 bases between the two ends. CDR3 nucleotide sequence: TGTGCCAGCAGTCCCCGGACTGAAGCTTTCTTT. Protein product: CASSPRTEAFF.

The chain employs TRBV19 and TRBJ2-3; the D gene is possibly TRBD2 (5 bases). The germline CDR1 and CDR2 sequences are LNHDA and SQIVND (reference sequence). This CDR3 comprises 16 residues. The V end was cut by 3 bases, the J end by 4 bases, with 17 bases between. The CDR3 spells CASSMRPAPRADTQYF. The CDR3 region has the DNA TGTGCCAGTAGTATGCGCCCGGCCCCGAGGGCAGATACGCAGTATTTT.

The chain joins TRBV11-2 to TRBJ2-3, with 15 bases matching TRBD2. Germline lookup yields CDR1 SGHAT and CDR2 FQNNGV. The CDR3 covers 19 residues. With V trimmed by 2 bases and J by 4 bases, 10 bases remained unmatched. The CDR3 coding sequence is TGTGCCAGCAGCTTATCCGTCCGGACTAGCGGGAGGGATCCAGATACGCAGTATTTT. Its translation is CASSLSVRTSGRDPDTQYF.

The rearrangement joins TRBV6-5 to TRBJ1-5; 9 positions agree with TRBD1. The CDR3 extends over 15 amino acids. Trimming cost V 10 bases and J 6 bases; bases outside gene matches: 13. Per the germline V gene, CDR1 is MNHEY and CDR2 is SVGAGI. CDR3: CATRRPGTGFQPQHF. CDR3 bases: TGTGCCACACGCCGTCCCGGGACAGGGTTTCAGCCCCAGCATTTT.

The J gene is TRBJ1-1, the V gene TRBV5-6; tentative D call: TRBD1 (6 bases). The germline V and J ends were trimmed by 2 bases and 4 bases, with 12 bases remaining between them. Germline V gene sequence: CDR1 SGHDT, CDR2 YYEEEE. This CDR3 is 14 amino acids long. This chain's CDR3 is CASSFMGGGTEAFF. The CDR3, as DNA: TGTGCCAGCAGCTTTATGGGAGGGGGCACTGAAGCTTTCTTT.

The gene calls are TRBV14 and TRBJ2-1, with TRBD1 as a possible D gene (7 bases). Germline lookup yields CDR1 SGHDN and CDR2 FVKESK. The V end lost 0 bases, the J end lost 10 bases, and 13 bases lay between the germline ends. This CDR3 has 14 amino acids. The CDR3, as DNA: TGTGCCAGCAGCCAAGATTGGGGGGACAGCGAGCAGTTCTTC. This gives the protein CASSQDWGDSEQFF.

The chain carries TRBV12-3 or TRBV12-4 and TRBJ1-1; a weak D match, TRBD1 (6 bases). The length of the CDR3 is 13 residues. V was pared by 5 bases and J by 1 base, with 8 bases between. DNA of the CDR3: TGTGCCAGCAGTCTCAGGGGGAACACTGAAGCTTTCTTT. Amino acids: CASSLRGNTEAFF.

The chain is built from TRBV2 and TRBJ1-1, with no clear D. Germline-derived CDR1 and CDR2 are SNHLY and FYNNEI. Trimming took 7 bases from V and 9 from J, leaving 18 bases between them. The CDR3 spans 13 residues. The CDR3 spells CASTQNQAPQAFF. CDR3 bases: TGTGCCAGCACCCAAAACCAGGCGCCGCAAGCTTTCTTT.

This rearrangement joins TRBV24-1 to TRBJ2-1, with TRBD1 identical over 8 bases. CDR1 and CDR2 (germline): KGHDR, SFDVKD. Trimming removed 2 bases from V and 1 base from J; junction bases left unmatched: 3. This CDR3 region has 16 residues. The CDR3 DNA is TGTGCCACCAGTGATTGGGGGGACAGGTCCTACAATGAGCAGTTCTTC. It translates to CATSDWGDRSYNEQFF.